This record looks at one TCR beta chain sequence and its context. Its antigen remains unidentified. Sequencing used immunoSEQ multiplex PCR; TCRdb keeps in-frame clones, though not all of them. The sample consists of 150,000 to 200,000 clones, about 91% of them appearing once. This sample stems from a study of T cell responses to AZD1222 COVID-19 vaccine. Study-level background: Analyses pooled second doses at about 4 or about 12 weeks.

Notes on the study in general: Samples come after the peak T cell response, not at day 14. The study found vaccine-associated CD4 TCRs spanning spike, dominant at 160-218 and 743-854.

CDR3 length: 15 residues. Trimming shortened V by 0 bases and J by 3 bases, and 10 bases separated the two germline ends. Germline V lookup: CDR1 MNHNS, CDR2 SASEGT. The sequence came from an adult in good health. This chain links TRBV6-1 with TRBJ2-3; a weak D match, TRBD2 (6 bases). Sequenced material: peripheral blood, taken on day 0 of AZD1222 vaccination. The CDR3 sequence: CASSEAGGWTDTQYF. The CDR3 region has the DNA TGTGCCAGCAGTGAAGCTGGGGGGTGGACAGATACGCAGTATTTT.